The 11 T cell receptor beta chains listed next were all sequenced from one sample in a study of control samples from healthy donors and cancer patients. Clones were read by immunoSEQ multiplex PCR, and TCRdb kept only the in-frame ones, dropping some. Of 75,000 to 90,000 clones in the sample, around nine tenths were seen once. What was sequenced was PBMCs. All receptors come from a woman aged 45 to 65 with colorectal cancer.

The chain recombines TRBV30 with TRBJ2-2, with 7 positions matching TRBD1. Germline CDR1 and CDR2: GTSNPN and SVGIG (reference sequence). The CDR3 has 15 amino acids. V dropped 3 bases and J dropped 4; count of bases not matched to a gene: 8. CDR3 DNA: TGTGCCTGGAGGTCCGCGACAGGGAGCACCGGGGAGCTGTTTTTT. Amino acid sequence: CAWRSATGSTGELFF.

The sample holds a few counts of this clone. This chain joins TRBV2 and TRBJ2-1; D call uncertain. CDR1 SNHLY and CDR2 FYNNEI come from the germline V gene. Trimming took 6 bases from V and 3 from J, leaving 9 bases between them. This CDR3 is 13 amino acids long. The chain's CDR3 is CASRQRIYNEQFF. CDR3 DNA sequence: TGTGCCAGCAGGCAGAGAATCTACAATGAGCAGTTCTTC.

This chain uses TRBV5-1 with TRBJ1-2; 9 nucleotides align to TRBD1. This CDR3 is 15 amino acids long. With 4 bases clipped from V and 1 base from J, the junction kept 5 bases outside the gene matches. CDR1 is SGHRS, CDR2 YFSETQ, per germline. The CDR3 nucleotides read TGCGCCAGCAGCGTCGGGACAGGGCTTAACTATGGCTACACCTTC. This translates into CASSVGTGLNYGYTF.

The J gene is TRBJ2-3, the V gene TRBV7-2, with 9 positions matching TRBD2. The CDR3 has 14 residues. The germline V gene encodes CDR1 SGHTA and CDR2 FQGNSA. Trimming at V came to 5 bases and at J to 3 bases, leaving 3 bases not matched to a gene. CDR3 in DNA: TGTGCCAGCAGCACCCTAGCGGGGACAGATACGCAGTATTTT. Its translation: CASSTLAGTDTQYF.

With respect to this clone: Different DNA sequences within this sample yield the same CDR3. The CDR3 loop reads CSVVGSGNTIYF. Written as DNA, the CDR3 is TGCAGCGTTGTGGGGTCTGGAAACACCATATATTTT. V and J are TRBV29-1 and TRBJ1-3; no firm D call. From germline, CDR1 is SQVTM and CDR2 ANQGSEA. Between the trimmed V and J ends, which lost 4 bases and 1 base, there was a span of 5 bases. CDR3 length: 12 residues.

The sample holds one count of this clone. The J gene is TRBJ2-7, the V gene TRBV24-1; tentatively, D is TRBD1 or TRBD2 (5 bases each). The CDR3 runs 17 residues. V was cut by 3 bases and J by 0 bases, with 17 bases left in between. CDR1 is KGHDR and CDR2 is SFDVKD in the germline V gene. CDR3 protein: CATSDTSRDGRSYEQYV. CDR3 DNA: TGTGCCACCAGTGATACATCTCGGGACGGACGCTCCTACGAGCAGTACGTC.

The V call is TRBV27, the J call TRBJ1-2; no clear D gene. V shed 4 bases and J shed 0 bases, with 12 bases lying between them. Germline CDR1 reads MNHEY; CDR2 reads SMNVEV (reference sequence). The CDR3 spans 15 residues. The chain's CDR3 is CASSSSQRANYGYTF. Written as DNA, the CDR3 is TGTGCCAGCAGTTCTTCTCAGAGGGCTAACTATGGCTACACCTTC.

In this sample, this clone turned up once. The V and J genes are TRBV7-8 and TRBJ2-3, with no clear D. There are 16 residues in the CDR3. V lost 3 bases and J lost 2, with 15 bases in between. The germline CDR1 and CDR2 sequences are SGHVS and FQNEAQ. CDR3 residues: CASSLARLASTDTQYF. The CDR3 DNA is TGTGCCAGCAGCTTGGCACGATTAGCTTCCACAGATACGCAGTATTTT. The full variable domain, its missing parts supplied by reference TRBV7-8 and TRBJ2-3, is GAGVSQSPRYKVAKRGQDVALRCDPISGHVSLFWYQQALGQGPEFLTYFQNEAQLDKSGLPSDRFFAERPEGSVSTLKIQRTQQEDSAVYLCASSLARLASTDTQYFGPGTRLTVL.

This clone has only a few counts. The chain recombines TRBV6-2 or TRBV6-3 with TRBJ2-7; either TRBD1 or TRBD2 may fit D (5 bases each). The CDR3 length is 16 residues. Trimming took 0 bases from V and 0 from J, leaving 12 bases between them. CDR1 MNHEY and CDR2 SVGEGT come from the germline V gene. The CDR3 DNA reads TGTGCCAGCAGTTACTCGAGGGCAGGGAGCTCCTACGAGCAGTACGTC. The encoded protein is CASSYSRAGSSYEQYV.

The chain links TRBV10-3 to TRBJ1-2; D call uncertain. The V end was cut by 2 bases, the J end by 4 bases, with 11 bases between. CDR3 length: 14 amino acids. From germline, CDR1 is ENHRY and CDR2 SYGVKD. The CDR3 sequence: CAISEGTRGYGYTF. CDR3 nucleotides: TGTGCCATCAGTGAGGGAACGAGAGGCTATGGCTACACCTTC.

The CDR3 protein is CASSQGLAQETQYF. The DNA for the CDR3 is TGCGCCAGCAGCCAAGGACTAGCCCAAGAGACCCAGTACTTC. The gene calls are TRBV4-1 and TRBJ2-5; 7 nucleotides align to TRBD2. Germline V CDR1 and CDR2: MGHRA, YSYEKL. This CDR3 has 14 residues. Trimming at V came to 1 base and at J to 1 base, leaving 0 bases not matched to a gene.